A single sample gave rise to the 26 T cell receptor beta chains below, sequenced in a study of cytomegalovirus exposure and HLA in healthy donors. 60 Vbeta and 13 Jbeta primers were used in PCR. This table comes from immunoSEQ multiplex PCR, and its TCRdb copy is limited to in-frame clones, with some not included. The sample lists 90,000 or so clones; roughly four fifths were seen once. The specimen sequenced was PBMCs. These receptors were collected from a young man in good health and CMV-seropositive.

The V call is TRBV6-6, the J call TRBJ2-1; 8 bases fit TRBD2. CDR3 size: 15 residues. V lost 7 bases, J lost 4 bases, and 9 bases stayed unmatched. Per germline, CDR1 MNHNY and CDR2 SVGAGI (reference sequence). CDR3 sequence (DNA): TGTGCCAGCACCCTACGGGGGGGGGATTACAATGAGCAGTTCTTC. Protein: CASTLRGGDYNEQFF.

This clone was observed once. The chain employs TRBV28 and TRBJ2-1, with D perhaps matching TRBD2 (5 bases). The CDR3 length is 13 residues. Germline V lookup: CDR1 MDHEN, CDR2 SYDVKM. Written as DNA, the CDR3 is TGTGTCAGTGGGGAGAGGTCCTACAATGAGCAGTTCTTC. Its translation: CVSGERSYNEQFF. Filled out from reference TRBV28 and TRBJ2-1, the complete variable domain reads DVKVTQSSRYLVKRTGEKVFLECVQDMDHENMFWYRQDPGLGLRLIYFSYDVKMKEKGDIPEGYSVSREKKERFSLILESASTNQTSMYLCVSGERSYNEQFFGPGTRLTVL.

Only a few counts were recorded for this clone. Here the CDR3 DNA reads TGTGCCAGCAGTGGCAGCGACACCGGGGAGCTGTTTTTT. Translated, it gives CASSGSDTGELFF. This chain connects TRBV6-4 to TRBJ2-2, with D hard to call. The CDR3 is 13 amino acids. CDR1 and CDR2 from the germline V gene are MRHNA and SNTAGT. V lost 4 bases and J lost 3, with 6 bases in between.

This chain uses TRBV9 with TRBJ2-1; 14 bases map to TRBD2. V lost 4 bases, J lost 9 bases, and 9 bases stayed unmatched. CDR1 is SGDLS, CDR2 YYNGEE, per germline. This CDR3 comprises 16 residues. The chain's CDR3 is CASSPPGTSGSSEQFF. CDR3 DNA sequence: TGTGCCAGCAGCCCACCCGGGACTAGCGGGAGTAGTGAGCAGTTCTTC.

The rearrangement links TRBV18 to TRBJ1-1; 10 positions match TRBD1. This CDR3 has 15 amino acids. Germline V lookup: CDR1 KGHSH, CDR2 LQKENI. J gave up 3 bases and V 5 bases, and 6 bases lay outside the gene matches. The CDR3 loop is CASSRGQGEYTEAFF. The CDR3 nucleotides read TGTGCCAGCTCAAGAGGACAGGGGGAGTACACTGAAGCTTTCTTT.

The chain joins TRBV25-1 to TRBJ2-7, with D perhaps matching TRBD1 (6 bases). There are 13 residues in the CDR3. V was pared by 6 bases and J by 5 bases, with 14 bases between. Germline V gene data show CDR1 as MGHDK and CDR2 as SYGVNS. The CDR3 here is CASSRTGSDEQYF. For the CDR3, the DNA is TGTGCCAGCAGCCGAACAGGGTCGGACGAGCAGTACTTC.

The chain carries TRBV4-2 and TRBJ1-5; D unclear. Trimming pared 1 base from V and 4 bases from J, leaving 11 bases between. CDR1 LGHNA and CDR2 YNFKEQ come from the germline V gene. This CDR3 is 15 amino acids long. Written as DNA, the CDR3 is TGTGCCAGCAGCCAAGGACTGGATCGTAATCAGCCCCAGCATTTT. As protein: CASSQGLDRNQPQHF.

V is TRBV6-6 and J is TRBJ1-2; D is unresolved. Germline CDR1 MNHNY, CDR2 SVGAGI (reference sequence). Trimming shortened V by 0 bases and J by 8 bases, and 13 bases separated the two germline ends. This CDR3 contains 14 residues. The CDR3 spells CASSYSDPGRGYTF. The CDR3 coding sequence is TGTGCCAGCAGTTACTCGGACCCCGGGAGGGGCTACACCTTC.

The chain carries TRBV6-1 and TRBJ2-2, with a weak D call TRBD2 (6 bases). Germline V CDR1 and CDR2: MNHNS, SASEGT. The length of the CDR3 is 15 residues. V was pared by 6 bases and J by 0 bases, with 11 bases between. DNA for the CDR3: TGTGCCAGCAGGGGGGACTTACCGAACACCGGGGAGCTGTTTTTT. It codes for CASRGDLPNTGELFF.

The chain couples TRBV6-6 to TRBJ1-1; 8 nucleotides align to TRBD1. Germline V gene data show CDR1 as MNHNY and CDR2 as SVGAGI (reference sequence). V was clipped by 5 bases and J by 1 base; unmatched bases: 6. CDR3 length: 15 amino acids. CDR3 sequence reads: CASSLDRGQNTEAFF. In DNA, the CDR3 is TGTGCCAGCAGTCTCGACAGGGGCCAGAACACTGAAGCTTTCTTT.

The rearrangement uses TRBV2 and TRBJ2-1; 7 nucleotides agree with TRBD2. J gave up 1 base and V 8 bases, and 17 bases lay outside the gene matches. CDR3 length: 18 amino acids. Germline CDR1 reads SNHLY; CDR2 reads FYNNEI. The CDR3, as DNA: TGTGCCAGCGTAGCCGGGACTACATCCATTACTTCCTACAATGAGCAGTTCTTC. Residues: CASVAGTTSITSYNEQFF. Variable domain in full (rest from reference TRBV2 and TRBJ2-1): EPEVTQTPSHQVTQMGQEVILRCVPISNHLYFYWYRQILGQKVEFLVSFYNNEISEKSEIFDDQFSVERPDGSNFTLKIRSTKLEDSAMYFCASVAGTTSITSYNEQFFGPGTRLTVL.

This CDR3 is CASSPSGGVTGNIQYF. As DNA, the CDR3 is TGCGCCAGCAGCCCTAGCGGGGGGGTTACGGGAAACATTCAGTACTTC. V and J are TRBV5-1 and TRBJ2-4, with 12 bases matching TRBD2. This CDR3 has 16 amino acids. J gave up 6 bases and V 4 bases, and 8 bases lay outside the gene matches. The germline gives CDR1 SGHRS, CDR2 YFSETQ.

This clone came up a few times. This CDR3 is CASSPAGGRVNSPLHF. CDR3 in DNA: TGCGCCAGCAGTCCCGCCGGGGGAAGGGTTAATTCACCCCTCCACTTT. This chain connects TRBV4-3 to TRBJ1-6; D possibly corresponds to TRBD1 (5 bases). The CDR3 spans 16 residues. Germline V CDR1 and CDR2: LGHNA, YSLEER. V gave up 6 bases and J gave up 6 bases, with 18 bases separating them.

The chain carries TRBV7-7 and TRBJ2-1; 9 bases map to TRBD2. Per germline, CDR1 SSHAT and CDR2 FNYEAQ (reference sequence). The length of the CDR3 is 15 residues. The V segment lost 5 bases and the J segment 7 bases; nucleotides outside the gene matches: 9. The chain's CDR3 is CASSPGGRGFNEQFF. The DNA of the CDR3 is TGTGCCAGCAGCCCCGGCGGGAGGGGGTTTAATGAGCAGTTCTTC.

This chain links TRBV4-1 with TRBJ1-2, with D maybe TRBD1 (6 bases). Looked up from germline, CDR1 is MGHRA and CDR2 is YSYEKL. V lost 2 bases and J 6 bases, leaving 13 bases between the germline ends. The CDR3 is 14 amino acids. The CDR3 protein is CASSQTTGWDGYTF. CDR3 sequence (DNA): TGCGCCAGCAGCCAAACTACAGGGTGGGATGGCTACACCTTC.

The chain uses TRBV19 and TRBJ2-7, with 8 bases aligning to TRBD1. This CDR3 has 15 amino acids. V lost 4 bases and J lost 3; bases outside the gene matches: 8. Germline V lookup: CDR1 LNHDA, CDR2 SQIVND (reference sequence). The DNA for the CDR3 is TGTGCCAGTAGTACCCTAACAGGGGGGAGCTACGAGCAGTACTTC. It is translated as CASSTLTGGSYEQYF.

The V and J genes are TRBV28 and TRBJ2-7; 9 bases line up with TRBD1. Germline CDR1 MDHEN, CDR2 SYDVKM. The CDR3 extends over 14 amino acids. Trimming at V came to 6 bases and at J to 3 bases, leaving 6 bases not matched to a gene. The DNA of the CDR3 is TGTGCCAGCAGGCCAGGGACAGGGCTCTACGAGCAGTACTTC. Encoded protein: CASRPGTGLYEQYF.

This rearrangement joins TRBV19 to TRBJ2-7, with 9 nucleotides matching TRBD1. Looked up from germline, CDR1 is LNHDA and CDR2 is SQIVND (reference sequence). The junction had 7 bases not matched to a gene; V was cut back by 4 bases and J by 3 bases. The CDR3 sequence is 15 residues long. The CDR3 DNA reads TGTGCCAGTAGTACGGGAACAGGGGGCTTCTACGAGCAGTACTTC. This sequence encodes CASSTGTGGFYEQYF. Looking up the rest from reference TRBV19 and TRBJ2-7 gives the full variable domain: DGGITQSPKYLFRKEGQNVTLSCEQNLNHDAMYWYRQDPGQGLRLIYYSQIVNDFQKGDIAEGYSVSREKKESFPLTVTSAQKNPTAFYLCASSTGTGGFYEQYFGPGTRLTVT.

The chain couples TRBV19 to TRBJ2-7; TRBD2 matches 10 bases. V gave up 1 base and J gave up 2 bases; unmatched junction bases: 11. Germline CDR1 and CDR2: LNHDA and SQIVND (reference sequence). The CDR3 loop spans 18 amino acids. CDR3 protein: CASSIAVLGTSDPYEQYF. CDR3 DNA sequence: TGTGCCAGTAGTATAGCTGTGTTGGGGACTAGCGACCCCTACGAGCAGTACTTC.

This chain uses TRBV28 with TRBJ1-5, with 7 nucleotides matching TRBD1. The trim removed 3 bases at V and 4 bases at J, leaving 3 bases unmatched. In germline, CDR1 is MDHEN, CDR2 SYDVKM. The CDR3 contains 14 residues. The chain's CDR3 is CASSFDRVNQPQHF. DNA for the CDR3: TGTGCCAGCAGTTTCGACAGGGTGAATCAGCCCCAGCATTTT.

This clone was counted a few times. This chain uses TRBV5-1 with TRBJ2-2; no clear D. This CDR3 has 13 residues. Germline V lookup: CDR1 SGHRS, CDR2 YFSETQ. V lost 1 base and J 5 bases, leaving 6 bases between the germline ends. The CDR3 is CASSLNPTGELFF. The CDR3 DNA is TGCGCCAGCAGCTTGAATCCTACCGGGGAGCTGTTTTTT.

This chain links TRBV9 with TRBJ2-7, with 10 bases aligning to TRBD2. Germline CDR1 SGDLS, CDR2 YYNGEE. The V and J ends lost 0 bases and 4 bases, in that order; junction bases with no gene match: 7. This CDR3 is 16 amino acids long. In DNA form, the CDR3 reads TGTGCCAGCAGCGTAGAGGGACTAGCGCTACATTACGAGCAGTACTTC. Residues: CASSVEGLALHYEQYF.

The chain joins TRBV6-5 to TRBJ2-5, with 9 bases fitting TRBD1. This CDR3 contains 14 residues. V gave up 4 bases and J gave up 4 bases; unmatched junction bases: 4. Germline loops: CDR1 MNHEY, CDR2 SVGAGI. The CDR3 region is CASSLNRGPETQYF. In DNA form, the CDR3 reads TGTGCCAGCAGTTTAAACAGGGGGCCAGAGACCCAGTACTTC.

The genes are TRBV25-1 and TRBJ2-2, with D perhaps matching TRBD2 (6 bases). V shed 4 bases and J shed 8 bases, with 23 bases lying between them. Germline CDR1 reads MGHDK; CDR2 reads SYGVNS. CDR3 size: 17 residues. The CDR3 here is CASSGPPGLKLGGELFF. In DNA form, the CDR3 reads TGTGCCAGCAGTGGTCCCCCGGGACTTAAATTGGGGGGGGAGCTGTTTTTT.

As regards this clone: A junction boundary mismatches the germline segment, possibly from a read error. This chain connects TRBV2 to TRBJ2-7, with 7 bases lining up with TRBD1. The CDR3 runs 16 residues. CDR1 and CDR2 (germline): SNHLY, FYNNEI. CDR3 nucleotides: TGTGCCAGCGGTGATCCAGGACAGGTTAGCTCCTACGAGCAGTACTTC. Translation: CASGDPGQVSSYEQYF.

The V and J genes are TRBV18 and TRBJ2-3; 7 nucleotides agree with TRBD1. V dropped 2 bases and J dropped 4; count of bases not matched to a gene: 6. The CDR3 runs 15 residues. Germline loops: CDR1 KGHSH, CDR2 LQKENI. CDR3 in amino acids: CASSPSRQGADTQYF. CDR3 nucleotides: TGTGCCAGCTCACCATCGCGACAGGGCGCAGATACGCAGTATTTT.